This passage covers 5 T cell receptor beta chains from one sample sequenced in a study of early T cells in non-severe SARS-CoV-2 infection. Via MiXCR, TCRdb re-called the 5' RACE reads, giving one row per CDR3 protein. The data contain roughly 75,000 distinct CDR3 sequences, 9% to 10% of them singletons. The sample taken for sequencing was whole blood. The source is an adult who was a healthcare worker with PCR-confirmed SARS-CoV-2 infection or an uninfected control (not recorded which).

This clonotype has ten or more counts. CDR3 DNA sequence: TGTGCCAGCAGTTTTGTAGCGGACAATGAGCAGTTCTTC. Translated, it gives CASSFVADNEQFF. V usage is TRBV12-3 or TRBV12-4 and J usage is TRBJ2-1, with D possibly matching TRBD2 (6 bases). CDR3 length equals 13 residues. The ends were cut back, 3 bases at V and 5 bases at J, with 8 bases in the middle.

This clonotype was seen only a few times. The rearrangement joins TRBV19 to TRBJ2-1, with D perhaps matching TRBD2 (6 bases). This CDR3 is built from 16 residues. The germline V and J ends were trimmed by 5 bases and 4 bases, with 18 bases remaining between them. Germline loops: CDR1 LNHDA, CDR2 SQIVND (reference sequence). This chain's CDR3 is CASSSSEGRFYNEQFF. DNA of the CDR3: TGTGCCAGTAGTTCCTCTGAGGGGAGGTTTTACAATGAGCAGTTCTTC. The whole variable domain, filled in from reference TRBV19 and TRBJ2-1, reads DGGITQSPKYLFRKEGQNVTLSCEQNLNHDAMYWYRQDPGQGLRLIYYSQIVNDFQKGDIAEGYSVSREKKESFPLTVTSAQKNPTAFYLCASSSSEGRFYNEQFFGPGTRLTVL.

The V call is TRBV27, the J call TRBJ2-7, with 11 bases identical to TRBD2. V lost 3 bases and J lost 5; bases outside the gene matches: 3. This CDR3 is 14 amino acids long. Germline values: CDR1 MNHEY, CDR2 SMNVEV (reference sequence). In DNA, the CDR3 is TGTGCCAGCAGTTTTACTAGCGGGAGAAACGAGCAGTACTTC. Translation: CASSFTSGRNEQYF.

V usage is TRBV28 and J usage is TRBJ2-1; 8 nucleotides line up with TRBD1. Germline loops: CDR1 MDHEN, CDR2 SYDVKM. The CDR3 runs to 15 residues. V shed 7 bases and J 0 bases; nucleotides not matched to a gene: 5. For the CDR3, the DNA is TGTGCCAGCAACCCTACAGGGGGCTCCTACAATGAGCAGTTCTTC. It translates to CASNPTGGSYNEQFF.

This clonotype occurred many times. V is TRBV20-1 and J is TRBJ2-7; TRBD2 agrees at 10 bases. This CDR3 is 14 amino acids long. J was trimmed by 4 bases and V by 6 bases; bases with no gene match: 9. CDR1 and CDR2 (germline): DFQATT, SNEGSKA (reference sequence). As DNA, the CDR3 is TGCAGTGCCTATACTCCTAGCGGGAGTTACGAGCAGTACTTC. This encodes CSAYTPSGSYEQYF.